Listed here are 6 T cell receptor beta chains from one sample, sequenced in a study of neurological immune-mediated disorders. One entry per CDR3 protein, called by TCRdb with MiXCR from the 5' RACE reads. This repertoire shows roughly 17,000 distinct CDR3 sequences, roughly 2.6% found once; its top ten account for 5% to 7%. The sequencing sample was made of PBMCs. All receptors derive from a woman between 18 and 29 years old with multiple sclerosis.

This clonotype showed up many times. The chain carries TRBV6-4 and TRBJ2-1, with D unresolved. Germline V CDR1 and CDR2: MRHNA, SNTAGT. V was trimmed by 6 bases and J by 6 bases, leaving 12 bases between them. CDR3 size: 13 residues. CDR3: CASRASSSNEQFF. DNA for the CDR3: TGTGCCAGCAGGGCCTCTAGTTCCAATGAGCAGTTCTTC.

The sample holds a few counts of this clonotype. The V gene is TRBV11-3, the J gene TRBJ1-1; possibly TRBD1 for D (6 bases). The V end lost 6 bases, the J end lost 4 bases, and 9 bases lay between the germline ends. CDR1 SGHNT and CDR2 YENEEA come from the germline V gene. CDR3 size: 12 residues. The CDR3 loop is CASSRGTTEAFF. The CDR3 nucleotides are TGTGCCAGCAGTAGGGGGACCACTGAAGCTTTCTTT. Drawing the rest from reference TRBV11-3 and TRBJ1-1, the complete variable domain is EAGVVQSPRYKIIEKKQPVAFWCNPISGHNTLYWYLQNLGQGPELLIRYENEEAVDDSQLPKDRFSAERLKGVDSTLKIQPAELGDSAVYLCASSRGTTEAFFGQGTRLTVV.

This clonotype was seen at least ten times. The chain recombines TRBV29-1 with TRBJ2-1, with 8 bases lining up with TRBD1. The CDR3 has 10 residues. Germline CDR1 SQVTM, CDR2 ANQGSEA. Trimming cost V 7 bases and J 13 bases; bases outside gene matches: 6. The CDR3 sequence is CSAVGQGQFF. The DNA of the CDR3 is TGCAGCGCCGTCGGACAGGGACAGTTCTTC.

This clonotype appeared many times. This chain links TRBV27 with TRBJ1-2, with 7 bases fitting TRBD1. Germline values: CDR1 MNHEY, CDR2 SMNVEV (reference sequence). This CDR3 region has 13 residues. Losses at the gene ends were 4 bases for V and 8 bases for J; bases not matched to a gene: 7. Here the CDR3 DNA reads TGTGCCAGCAGTTCCTCCGACAGGGACGGCTACACCTTC. Protein product: CASSSSDRDGYTF.

This clonotype was seen many times. V and J are TRBV10-2 and TRBJ1-1; TRBD1 matches at 8 bases. This CDR3 is 13 amino acids long. Trimming removed 8 bases from V and 1 base from J; junction bases left unmatched: 3. The germline gives CDR1 WSHSY, CDR2 SAAADI. The CDR3 spells CASGDRGNTEAFF. The CDR3 coding sequence is TGCGCCAGCGGCGACAGGGGGAACACTGAAGCTTTCTTT.

This clonotype was counted many times. Written as DNA, the CDR3 is TGTGCCAGCAGCGTAGAAGGCCCCGACGATGAGCAGTTCTTC. It is translated as CASSVEGPDDEQFF. The chain joins TRBV9 to TRBJ2-1; unclear D gene. With 0 bases removed from V and 8 bases from J, the gap between germline ends came to 12 bases. Germline-derived CDR1 and CDR2 are SGDLS and YYNGEE. This CDR3 has 14 amino acids.